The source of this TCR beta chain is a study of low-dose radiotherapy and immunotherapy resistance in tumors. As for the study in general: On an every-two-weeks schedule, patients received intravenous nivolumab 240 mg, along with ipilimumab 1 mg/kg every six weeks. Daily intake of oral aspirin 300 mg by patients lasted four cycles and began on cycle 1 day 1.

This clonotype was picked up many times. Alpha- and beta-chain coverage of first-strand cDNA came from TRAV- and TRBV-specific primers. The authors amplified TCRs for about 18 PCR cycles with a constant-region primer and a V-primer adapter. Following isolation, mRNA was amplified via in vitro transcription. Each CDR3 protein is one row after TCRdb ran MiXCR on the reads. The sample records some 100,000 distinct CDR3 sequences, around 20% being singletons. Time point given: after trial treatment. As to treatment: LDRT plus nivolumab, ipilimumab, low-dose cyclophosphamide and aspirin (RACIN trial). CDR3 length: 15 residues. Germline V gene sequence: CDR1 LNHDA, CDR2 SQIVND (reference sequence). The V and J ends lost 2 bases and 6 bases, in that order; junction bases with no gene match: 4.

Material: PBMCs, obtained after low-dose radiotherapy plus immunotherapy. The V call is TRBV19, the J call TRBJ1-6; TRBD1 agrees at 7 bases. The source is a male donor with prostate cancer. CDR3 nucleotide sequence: TGTGCCAGTAGTATACAGGGACAGCCTAATTCACCCCTCCACTTT. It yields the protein CASSIQGQPNSPLHF.